The rows below give T cell receptor beta chains drawn from one sample of a study of CD4 T cells in relation to SARS-CoV-2 and coronaviruses. The repertoire was sequenced with immunoSEQ multiplex PCR; TCRdb's copy has only in-frame clones and lacks some. In the table there are about 21,000 clones, approximately 80% of which are singletons. No antigens are known for them. Sequencing used CD4+ T cells from PBMCs, cultured in vitro. The receptors derive from a human donor in good health. Both conserved end residues are part of each CDR3. A D gene is named only where the DNA matches it firmly. Clone size appears in some rows only: once, few, many, or a class for an expanded clone.

TRBV6-1,NA,TRBJ2-7,NA,CASSDGGTGLDEQYF,TGTGCCAGCAGTGATGGGGGAACGGGGTTGGATGAGCAGTACTTC
TRBV18,TRBD1,TRBJ1-2,NA,CASSLPGQNYGYTF,TGTGCCAGCTCACTGCCGGGACAGAACTATGGCTACACCTTC
TRBV11-2,TRBD2,TRBJ2-1,NA,CASSFSRLAVEQFF,TGTGCCAGCAGCTTTAGCCGACTAGCGGTTGAGCAGTTCTTC
TRBV4-1,NA,TRBJ2-7,NA,CASSPIGRDTSYEQYF,TGCGCCAGCAGCCCTATCGGGCGGGACACCTCCTACGAGCAGTACTTC
TRBV5-1,NA,TRBJ1-3,NA,CASSLASSSGNTIYF,TGCGCCAGCAGCTTGGCTTCTTCGTCTGGAAACACCATATATTTT
TRBV5-1,NA,TRBJ1-1,NA,CASSLGEVGRPEAFF,TGCGCCAGCAGCTTGGGCGAAGTAGGGCGGCCTGAAGCTTTCTTT
TRBV2,NA,TRBJ2-7,NA,CASTGFSGYEQYF,TGTGCCAGCACAGGATTTAGCGGTTACGAGCAGTACTTC
TRBV19,NA,TRBJ1-2,few,CASGTYGYTF,TGTGCCAGTGGAACCTATGGCTACACCTTC
TRBV5-1,NA,TRBJ2-1,NA,CASRREDEQFF,TGCGCCAGCAGGAGGGAGGATGAGCAGTTCTTC
TRBV30,NA,TRBJ1-5,few,CAWSPHRVQPQHF,TGTGCCTGGAGTCCCCACAGGGTACAGCCCCAGCATTTT
TRBV6-5,TRBD1,TRBJ1-1,NA,CASRFQEQGAAEAFF,TGTGCCAGCAGATTCCAAGAACAGGGGGCCGCTGAAGCTTTCTTT
TRBV28,TRBD1,TRBJ1-4,NA,CASSFTGVGEKLFF,TGTGCCAGCAGTTTTACAGGGGTAGGAGAAAAACTGTTTTTT
TRBV19,NA,TRBJ2-2,NA,CASSNPGQLTGELFF,TGTGCCAGTAGTAACCCGGGACAACTCACCGGGGAGCTGTTTTTT
TRBV5-4,NA,TRBJ1-1,NA,CASSPNKGTEAFF,TGTGCCAGCAGCCCAAACAAGGGCACTGAAGCTTTCTTT
TRBV7-8,NA,TRBJ1-1,NA,CASSLVGGARTEAFF,TGTGCCAGCAGCTTAGTAGGGGGGGCGCGGACTGAAGCTTTCTTT
TRBV18,NA,TRBJ1-1,NA,CASSPGQNTEAFF,TGTGCCAGCTCACCGGGCCAGAACACTGAAGCTTTCTTT
TRBV2,NA,TRBJ1-2,NA,CASSEKDRNFYGYTF,TGTGCCAGCAGTGAAAAGGACAGAAACTTCTATGGCTACACCTTC
TRBV2,TRBD2,TRBJ2-1,NA,CASSATSGTVNYNEQFF,TGTGCCAGCAGTGCTACTAGCGGGACTGTCAACTACAATGAGCAGTTCTTC
TRBV28,NA,TRBJ1-2,NA,CASSMDTYGYTF,TGTGCCAGCAGTATGGACACCTATGGCTACACCTTC
TRBV5-4,TRBD1,TRBJ1-2,NA,CASTVEEGAFGYTF,TGTGCCAGCACCGTCGAGGAGGGGGCTTTTGGCTACACCTTC
TRBV7-3,NA,TRBJ2-7,NA,CASSLGVGEQYF,TGTGCCAGCAGCTTAGGCGTGGGCGAGCAGTACTTC
TRBV18,NA,TRBJ2-1,once,CASSPRGGSGDEQFF,TGTGCCAGCTCACCAAGGGGGGGGAGTGGCGATGAGCAGTTCTTC
TRBV19,NA,TRBJ1-5,few,CASRGGESQPQHF,TGTGCCAGTCGTGGGGGAGAGTCTCAGCCCCAGCATTTT
TRBV24-1,NA,TRBJ1-2,NA,CATSDESSGGYTF,TGTGCCACCAGTGATGAGAGTTCCGGGGGCTACACCTTC
TRBV28,NA,TRBJ1-1,NA,CASNLAGVVNTEAFF,TGTGCCAGCAACCTCGCCGGAGTAGTCAACACTGAAGCTTTCTTT
TRBV5-1,TRBD1,TRBJ2-2,NA,CASSLAPDRAETGELFF,TGCGCCAGCAGCTTGGCCCCGGACAGGGCGGAGACCGGGGAGCTGTTTTTT
TRBV19,TRBD2,TRBJ2-7,NA,CASSSLSGSRSYEQYF,TGTGCCAGTAGTTCCTTAAGCGGGAGCCGTTCTTACGAGCAGTACTTC
TRBV18,TRBD1,TRBJ1-3,once,CASSPPRGGTSGNTIYF,TGTGCCAGCTCACCACCGAGAGGGGGCACCTCTGGAAACACCATATATTTT
TRBV19,NA,TRBJ2-5,once,CASSIGGRKTEETQYF,TGTGCCAGTAGTATAGGGGGACGGAAAACGGAGGAGACCCAGTACTTC
TRBV3-1/TRBV3-2,TRBD2,TRBJ2-1,NA,CASSQGLAGHNEQFF,TGTGCCAGCAGCCAAGGGCTAGCGGGCCACAATGAGCAGTTCTTC
TRBV9,NA,TRBJ2-4,NA,CASSPRDITAKNIQYF,TGTGCCAGCAGCCCCAGGGACATCACGGCCAAAAACATTCAGTACTTC
TRBV18,TRBD2,TRBJ2-1,NA,CASSGTTSGRGGFF,TGTGCCAGCTCAGGAACGACTAGCGGGAGAGGGGGGTTCTTC
TRBV5-1,TRBD1,TRBJ1-4,NA,CASSPGQGANEKLFF,TGCGCCAGCAGCCCTGGACAGGGAGCTAATGAAAAACTGTTTTTT
TRBV12-3/TRBV12-4,NA,TRBJ1-1,once,CASSPTANTEAFF,TGTGCCAGCAGTCCGACAGCGAACACTGAAGCTTTCTTT
TRBV30,NA,TRBJ2-6,NA,CAWNSGANVLTF,TGTGCCTGGAACTCTGGGGCCAACGTCCTGACTTTC
TRBV3-1/TRBV3-2,TRBD1,TRBJ1-1,NA,CASSHADRGVLAFF,TGTGCCAGCAGCCATGCTGACAGGGGGGTGTTGGCTTTCTTT
TRBV2,NA,TRBJ1-5,NA,CASSEDRLGQPQHF,TGTGCCAGCAGTGAAGACAGGCTGGGTCAGCCCCAGCATTTT
TRBV18,NA,TRBJ1-3,once,CASSPSSTSSGNTIYF,TGTGCCAGCTCACCCTCCTCTACTTCCTCTGGAAACACCATATATTTT
TRBV5-5,TRBD1,TRBJ1-1,NA,CASSLTGGSNTEAFF,TGTGCCAGCAGCTTAACAGGGGGAAGTAACACTGAAGCTTTCTTT
TRBV5-6,TRBD2,TRBJ2-1,once,CASSFSLAGGPDNEQFF,TGTGCCAGCAGCTTCAGTTTAGCGGGAGGGCCGGATAATGAGCAGTTCTTC
TRBV6-1,NA,TRBJ2-7,NA,CASSDRGAMTYEQYF,TGTGCCAGCAGTGACAGGGGGGCGATGACCTACGAGCAGTACTTC
TRBV5-8,NA,TRBJ1-3,once,CASSLSLSSGNTIYF,TGTGCCAGCAGCCTGTCGCTTTCCTCTGGAAACACCATATATTTT
TRBV19,NA,TRBJ2-7,NA,CASSTLGAAEQYF,TGTGCCAGTAGTACTCTTGGGGCAGCCGAGCAGTACTTC
TRBV24-1,NA,TRBJ2-3,NA,CATRGGASGTQYF,TGTGCCACCAGGGGCGGAGCGTCTGGTACGCAGTATTTT
TRBV19,NA,TRBJ1-1,medium-sized,CASSLPGLYTEAFF,TGTGCCAGTAGTCTGCCGGGACTTTACACTGAAGCTTTCTTT
TRBV24-1,NA,TRBJ2-3,NA,CATSDWERTQYF,TGTGCCACCAGTGATTGGGAGAGGACGCAGTATTTT
TRBV5-4,NA,TRBJ1-2,NA,CASSLRAYNYGYTF,TGTGCCAGCAGCTTGAGGGCGTATAACTATGGCTACACCTTC
TRBV18,TRBD1,TRBJ2-1,NA,CASTGTGGSDNEQFF,TGTGCCAGCACCGGGACAGGGGGTAGTGACAATGAGCAGTTCTTC
TRBV28,TRBD1,TRBJ2-6,NA,CASSLRTGGSGANVLTF,TGTGCCAGCAGTCTAAGGACAGGGGGTTCTGGGGCCAACGTCCTGACTTTC
TRBV4-1,NA,TRBJ2-3,NA,CASSQRFGGDTDTQYF,TGCGCCAGCAGCCAACGTTTTGGTGGGGACACAGATACGCAGTATTTT
TRBV19,TRBD2,TRBJ2-5,NA,CASSLVAGEETQYF,TGTGCCAGTAGTCTGGTAGCGGGAGAAGAGACCCAGTACTTC
TRBV12-3/TRBV12-4,NA,TRBJ2-7,once,CASRSSGYEQYF,TGTGCCAGCAGATCGAGCGGATACGAGCAGTACTTC
TRBV5-1,NA,TRBJ1-6,NA,CASSLDGYSYNSPLHF,TGCGCCAGCAGCTTGGATGGGTACTCCTATAATTCACCCCTCCACTTT
TRBV27,NA,TRBJ2-7,NA,CASSLSVAPSHLKVQYF,TGTGCCAGCAGTTTATCCGTAGCTCCGAGCCACCTTAAGGTGCAGTACTTC
TRBV6-5,TRBD1,TRBJ2-1,once,CASSRDRDYNEQFF,TGTGCCAGCAGCCGGGACAGAGACTACAATGAGCAGTTCTTC
TRBV6-1,NA,TRBJ1-1,NA,CASSERVRGGTEAFF,TGTGCCAGCAGTGAACGAGTTAGGGGGGGAACTGAAGCTTTCTTT
TRBV6-6,NA,TRBJ1-5,NA,CASSTRIFQPQHF,TGTGCCAGCAGCACTCGAATCTTTCAGCCCCAGCATTTT
TRBV3-1/TRBV3-2,NA,TRBJ1-4,NA,CASSQAEGGKLFF,TGTGCCAGCAGCCAAGCGGAGGGGGGAAAACTGTTTTTT
TRBV5-5,NA,TRBJ2-2,few,CASSLLRELVGGELFF,TGTGCCAGCAGCCTCCTCAGGGAGTTAGTAGGCGGGGAGCTGTTTTTT